This T cell receptor beta chain was found in a study of control samples from healthy donors and cancer patients. Produced via immunoSEQ multiplex PCR; TCRdb's table is partial and in-frame only. The data contain some 74,000 clones, 94% of them singletons. Sample: blood. This TCR came from a woman aged 25-40 years in good health.

The CDR3 protein is CASSPPRQGLYNEQFF. In DNA form, the CDR3 reads TGTGCCAGCTCACCACCTCGGCAGGGTCTTTACAATGAGCAGTTCTTC. The gene calls are TRBV18 and TRBJ2-1, with D possibly TRBD1 on 5 matching bases. CDR1 KGHSH and CDR2 LQKENI come from the germline V gene. The V gene lost 0 bases and the J gene lost 4 bases, with 13 bases spanning the gap. The CDR3 length is 16 residues. The variable domain in full, with the rest retrieved from reference TRBV18 and TRBJ2-1, is NAGVMQNPRHLVRRRGQEARLRCSPMKGHSHVYWYRQLPEEGLKFMVYLQKENIIDESGMPKERFSAEFPKEGPSILRIQQVVRGDSAAYFCASSPPRQGLYNEQFFGPGTRLTVL.